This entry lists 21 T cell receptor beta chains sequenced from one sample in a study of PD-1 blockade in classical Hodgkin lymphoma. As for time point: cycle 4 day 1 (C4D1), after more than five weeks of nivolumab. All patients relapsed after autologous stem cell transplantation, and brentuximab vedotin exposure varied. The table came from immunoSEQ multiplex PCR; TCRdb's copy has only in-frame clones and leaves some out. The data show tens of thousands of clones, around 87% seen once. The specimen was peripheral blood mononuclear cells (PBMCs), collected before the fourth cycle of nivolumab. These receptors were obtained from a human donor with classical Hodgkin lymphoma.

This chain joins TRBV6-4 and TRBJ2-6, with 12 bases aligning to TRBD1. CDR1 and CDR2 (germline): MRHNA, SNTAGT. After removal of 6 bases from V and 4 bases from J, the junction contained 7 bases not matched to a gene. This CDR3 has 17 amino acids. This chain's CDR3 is CASSSGTGGDGANVLTF. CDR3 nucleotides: TGTGCCAGCAGCTCCGGGACAGGGGGCGACGGGGCCAACGTCCTGACTTTC.

CDR3 sequence reads: CASEMTATNEKLFF. The CDR3 DNA reads TGTGCCAGCGAAATGACAGCAACTAATGAAAAACTGTTTTTT. J is TRBJ1-4 and V is TRBV6-6; D is possibly TRBD1 (5 bases). V was cut by 8 bases and J by 0 bases, with 10 bases left in between. The CDR3 is made up of 14 amino acids. CDR1 and CDR2 (germline): MNHNY, SVGAGI (reference sequence).

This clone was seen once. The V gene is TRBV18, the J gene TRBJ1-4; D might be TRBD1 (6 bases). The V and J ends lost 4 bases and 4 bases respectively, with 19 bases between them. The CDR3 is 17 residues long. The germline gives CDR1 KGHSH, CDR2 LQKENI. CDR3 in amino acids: CASSRHQGIRVNEKLFF. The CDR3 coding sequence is TGTGCCAGCTCACGCCACCAGGGGATCCGGGTTAATGAAAAACTGTTTTTT.

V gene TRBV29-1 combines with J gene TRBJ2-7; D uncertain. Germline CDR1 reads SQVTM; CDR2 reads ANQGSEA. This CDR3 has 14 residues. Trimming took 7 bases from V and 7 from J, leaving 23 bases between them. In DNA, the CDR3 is TGCAGCGCTAGGACGACCTTCGGAAGTTCAGAGCAGTACTTC. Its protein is CSARTTFGSSEQYF.

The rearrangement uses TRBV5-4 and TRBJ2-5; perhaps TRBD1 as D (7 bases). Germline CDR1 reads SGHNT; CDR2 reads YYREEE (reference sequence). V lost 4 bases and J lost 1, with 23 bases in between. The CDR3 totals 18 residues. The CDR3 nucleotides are TGTGCCAGCAGCGGAAAGTTTTTGGAGGGGGCGGGCCAAGAGACCCAGTACTTC. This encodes CASSGKFLEGAGQETQYF.

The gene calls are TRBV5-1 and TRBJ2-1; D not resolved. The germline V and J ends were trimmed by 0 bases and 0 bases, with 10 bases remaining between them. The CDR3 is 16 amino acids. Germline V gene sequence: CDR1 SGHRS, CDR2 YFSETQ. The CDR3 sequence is CASSLVGPNSYNEQFF. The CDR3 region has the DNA TGCGCCAGCAGCTTGGTTGGGCCTAACTCCTACAATGAGCAGTTCTTC.

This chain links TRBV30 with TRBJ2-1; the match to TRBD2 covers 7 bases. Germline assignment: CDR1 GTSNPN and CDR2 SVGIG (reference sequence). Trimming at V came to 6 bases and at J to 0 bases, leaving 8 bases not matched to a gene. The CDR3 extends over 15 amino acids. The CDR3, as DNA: TGTGCCTGCTCTCGGGGGGACCCCTCCTACAATGAGCAGTTCTTC. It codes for CACSRGDPSYNEQFF.

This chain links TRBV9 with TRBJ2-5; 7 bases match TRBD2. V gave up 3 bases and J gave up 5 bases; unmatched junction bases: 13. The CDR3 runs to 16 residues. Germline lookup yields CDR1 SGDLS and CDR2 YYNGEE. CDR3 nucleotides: TGTGCCAGCAGCGGCCAAAGAACCGGGAGGCGGGAGACCCAGTACTTC. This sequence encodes CASSGQRTGRRETQYF.

The CDR3 coding sequence is TGCGCCAGCAGCTTAGGAGGGTCCGGCGCCGGGGAGCTGTTTTTT. Translating gives CASSLGGSGAGELFF. This chain uses TRBV5-1 with TRBJ2-2, with D maybe TRBD2 (6 bases). The CDR3 has 15 residues. CDR1 SGHRS and CDR2 YFSETQ come from the germline V gene. V lost 2 bases and J 6 bases, leaving 14 bases between the germline ends.

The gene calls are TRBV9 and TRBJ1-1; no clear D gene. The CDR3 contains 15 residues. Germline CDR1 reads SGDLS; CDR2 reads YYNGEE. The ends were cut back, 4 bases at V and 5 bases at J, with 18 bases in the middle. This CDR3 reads CASSPNYGFGTEAFF. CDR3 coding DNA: TGTGCCAGCAGCCCTAATTACGGGTTCGGGACTGAAGCTTTCTTT.

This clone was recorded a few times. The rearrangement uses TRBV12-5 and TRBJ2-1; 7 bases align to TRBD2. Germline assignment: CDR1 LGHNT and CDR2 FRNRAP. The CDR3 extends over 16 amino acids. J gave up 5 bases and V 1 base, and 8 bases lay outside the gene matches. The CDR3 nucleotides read TGTGCTAGTGGTTTGGGGTCCGCTAGCGGTAACAATGAGCAGTTCTTC. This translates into CASGLGSASGNNEQFF.

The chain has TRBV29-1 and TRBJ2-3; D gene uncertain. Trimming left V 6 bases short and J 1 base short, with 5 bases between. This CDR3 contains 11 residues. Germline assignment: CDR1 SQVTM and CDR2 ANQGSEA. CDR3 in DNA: TGCAGCGTGGAGCGCACAGATACGCAGTATTTT. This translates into CSVERTDTQYF.

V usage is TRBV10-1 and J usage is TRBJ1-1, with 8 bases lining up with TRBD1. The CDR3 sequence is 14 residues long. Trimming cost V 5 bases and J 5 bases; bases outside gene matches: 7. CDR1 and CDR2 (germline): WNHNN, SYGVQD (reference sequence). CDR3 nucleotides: TGCGCCAGCAGTCCTGACAGGGGAGGTACTGAAGCTTTCTTT. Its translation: CASSPDRGGTEAFF.

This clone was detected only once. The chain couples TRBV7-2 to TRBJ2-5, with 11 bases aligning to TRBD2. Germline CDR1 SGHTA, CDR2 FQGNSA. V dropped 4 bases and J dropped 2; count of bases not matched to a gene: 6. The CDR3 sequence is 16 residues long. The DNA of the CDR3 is TGTGCCAGCAGCTCATCTAGCGGGGGGCGGCAAGAGACCCAGTACTTC. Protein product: CASSSSSGGRQETQYF.

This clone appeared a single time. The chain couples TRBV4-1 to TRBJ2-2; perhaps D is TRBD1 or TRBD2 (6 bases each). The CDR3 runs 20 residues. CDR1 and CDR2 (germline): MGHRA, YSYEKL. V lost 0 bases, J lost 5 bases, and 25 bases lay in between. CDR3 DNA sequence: TGCGCCAGCAGCCAAGAAGGGGGGATCGGCCTAGCTGGAGGGACCGGGGAGCTGTTTTTT. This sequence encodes CASSQEGGIGLAGGTGELFF.

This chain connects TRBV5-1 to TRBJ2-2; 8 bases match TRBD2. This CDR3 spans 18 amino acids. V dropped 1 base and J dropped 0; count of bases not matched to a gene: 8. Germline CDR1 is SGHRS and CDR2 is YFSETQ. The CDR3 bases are TGCGCCAGCAGCTTGCGGGATAGCGGGGAACCGAACACCGGGGAGCTGTTTTTT. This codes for CASSLRDSGEPNTGELFF. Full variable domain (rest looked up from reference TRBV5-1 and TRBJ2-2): KAGVTQTPRYLIKTRGQQVTLSCSPISGHRSVSWYQQTPGQGLQFLFEYFSETQRNKGNFPGRFSGRQFSNSRSEMNVSTLELGDSALYLCASSLRDSGEPNTGELFFGEGSRLTVL.

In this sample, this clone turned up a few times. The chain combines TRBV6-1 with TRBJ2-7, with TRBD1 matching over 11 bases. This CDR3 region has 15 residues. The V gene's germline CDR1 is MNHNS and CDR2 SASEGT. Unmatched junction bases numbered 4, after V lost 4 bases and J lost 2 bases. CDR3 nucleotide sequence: TGTGCCAGCAGTGCCGGGACAGGGGGGACCTACGAGCAGTACTTC. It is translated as CASSAGTGGTYEQYF.

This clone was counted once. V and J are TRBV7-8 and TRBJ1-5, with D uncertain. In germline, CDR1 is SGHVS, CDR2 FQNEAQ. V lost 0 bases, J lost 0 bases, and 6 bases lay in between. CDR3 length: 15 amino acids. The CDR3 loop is CASSLAPYSNQPQHF. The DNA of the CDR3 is TGTGCCAGCAGCTTAGCGCCATATAGCAATCAGCCCCAGCATTTT. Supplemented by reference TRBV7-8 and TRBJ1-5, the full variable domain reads GAGVSQSPRYKVAKRGQDVALRCDPISGHVSLFWYQQALGQGPEFLTYFQNEAQLDKSGLPSDRFFAERPEGSVSTLKIQRTQQEDSAVYLCASSLAPYSNQPQHFGDGTRLSIL.

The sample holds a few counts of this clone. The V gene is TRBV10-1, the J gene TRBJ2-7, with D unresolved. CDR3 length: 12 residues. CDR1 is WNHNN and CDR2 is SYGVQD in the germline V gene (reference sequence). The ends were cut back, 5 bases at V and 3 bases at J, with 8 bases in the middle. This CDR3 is CASSHTVYEQYF. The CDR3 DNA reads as TGCGCCAGCAGTCACACCGTCTACGAGCAGTACTTC.

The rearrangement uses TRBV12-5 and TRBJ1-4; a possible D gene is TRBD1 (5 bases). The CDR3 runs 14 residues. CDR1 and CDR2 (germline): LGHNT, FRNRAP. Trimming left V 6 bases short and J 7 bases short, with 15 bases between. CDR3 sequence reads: CASGLPQETEKLFF. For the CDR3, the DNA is TGTGCTAGTGGCTTGCCACAGGAGACTGAAAAACTGTTTTTT. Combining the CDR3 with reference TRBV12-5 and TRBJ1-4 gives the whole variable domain DARVTQTPRHKVTEMGQEVTMRCQPILGHNTVFWYRQTMMQGLELLAYFRNRAPLDDSGMPKDRFSAEMPDATLATLKIQPSEPRDSAVYFCASGLPQETEKLFFGSGTQLSVL.

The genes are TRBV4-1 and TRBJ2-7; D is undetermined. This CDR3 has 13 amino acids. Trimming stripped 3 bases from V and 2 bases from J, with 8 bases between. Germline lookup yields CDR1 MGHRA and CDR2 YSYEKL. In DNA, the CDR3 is TGCGCCAGCAGCCACGATCAGACCTACGAGCAGTACTTC. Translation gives CASSHDQTYEQYF.